This TCR beta chain is drawn from a study of T-cell reconstitution after alpha-beta-depleted transplantation in children listed by TCRdb under 2016. At the level of the whole study: Using TCR repertoire profiling, the study followed T-cell immune reconstitution in a quantitative way in children after TCRalphabeta/CD19-depleted allogeneic hematopoietic cell transplantation.

Libraries were constructed by PCR. These reads were obtained on an Illumina HiSeq 2500. TCR libraries were prepared with molecular barcoding, using unique molecular identifiers to normalize TCRbeta repertoire quantification. TCRdb took the public reads, trimmed them with fastp at Q25, ran MiXCR for clone calling and kept in-frame beta chains. A single entry per CDR3 protein holds the most common genes and DNA from its merged rows. The sample table records 55,000 to 70,000 distinct CDR3 sequences; around 9.9% of these occur just once. The top ten hold roughly an eighth of the sample. According to the study, the label for this sample's treatment or condition signals: allogeneic hematopoietic cell transplantation with graft depleted of TCRalphabeta T cells and CD19 B cells. Transplant recipients were children who received TCRalphabeta/CD19-depleted allogeneic hematopoietic cell grafts. This clonotype was detected many times. Its antigen is still unknown. No much larger clone is present one base from it, and per-base qualities are unavailable.

Including the terminal cysteine and phenylalanine, the CDR3 comprises 12 residues. The read is trimmed to its CDR3 DNA, 36 bases read in frame from base 1. V drops 4 bases and J drops 5 bases, leaving 11 bases in between. Taken from the germline V gene (reference sequence), the CDR1 and CDR2 loops are DFQATT and SNEGSKA. Results and caveats for the whole study, not just this receptor: Over the following months the frequencies of hyperexpanded clones went down, and after one year T-cell counts and TCRbeta diversity were mostly credited to newly produced T cells. The high TCRbeta diversity at day 60 in some patients was ascribed to recipient T cells and intrathymic progenitors that had survived conditioning. The apparently early alphabetaT-cell count recovery about two months after transplant was reportedly dependent on only several hundred rapidly expanded clones derived from non-depleted graft cells.

The material was PBMCs, obtained before TCRalphabeta/CD19-depleted stem cell transplant. This clonotype was obtained from a boy younger than 18 with acute myeloid leukemia, due to receive a stem cell transplant. Recombination linked TRBV20-1 to TRBJ2-5; the D assignment is uncertain and may be TRBD1 or TRBD2, with 6 bases supporting each. The nucleotides read TGCAGTGCTACACAGGGAGGCGAGACCCAGTACTTC. This sequence encodes CSATQGGETQYF.